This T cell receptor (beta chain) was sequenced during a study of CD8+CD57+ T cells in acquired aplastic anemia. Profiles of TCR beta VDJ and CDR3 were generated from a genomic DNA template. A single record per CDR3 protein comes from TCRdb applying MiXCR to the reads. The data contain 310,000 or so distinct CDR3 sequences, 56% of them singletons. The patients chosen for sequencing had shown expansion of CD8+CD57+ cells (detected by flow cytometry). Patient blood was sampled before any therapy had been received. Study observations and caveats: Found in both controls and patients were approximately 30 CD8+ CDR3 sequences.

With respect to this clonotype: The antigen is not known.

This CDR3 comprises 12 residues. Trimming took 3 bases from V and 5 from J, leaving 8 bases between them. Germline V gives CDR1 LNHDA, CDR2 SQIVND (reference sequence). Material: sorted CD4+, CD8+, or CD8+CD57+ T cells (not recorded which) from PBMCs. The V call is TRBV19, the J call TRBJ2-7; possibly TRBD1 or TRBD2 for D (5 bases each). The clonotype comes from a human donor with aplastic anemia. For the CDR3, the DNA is TGTGCCAGTAGTATGGGGACCCACGAGCAGTACTTC. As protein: CASSMGTHEQYF.